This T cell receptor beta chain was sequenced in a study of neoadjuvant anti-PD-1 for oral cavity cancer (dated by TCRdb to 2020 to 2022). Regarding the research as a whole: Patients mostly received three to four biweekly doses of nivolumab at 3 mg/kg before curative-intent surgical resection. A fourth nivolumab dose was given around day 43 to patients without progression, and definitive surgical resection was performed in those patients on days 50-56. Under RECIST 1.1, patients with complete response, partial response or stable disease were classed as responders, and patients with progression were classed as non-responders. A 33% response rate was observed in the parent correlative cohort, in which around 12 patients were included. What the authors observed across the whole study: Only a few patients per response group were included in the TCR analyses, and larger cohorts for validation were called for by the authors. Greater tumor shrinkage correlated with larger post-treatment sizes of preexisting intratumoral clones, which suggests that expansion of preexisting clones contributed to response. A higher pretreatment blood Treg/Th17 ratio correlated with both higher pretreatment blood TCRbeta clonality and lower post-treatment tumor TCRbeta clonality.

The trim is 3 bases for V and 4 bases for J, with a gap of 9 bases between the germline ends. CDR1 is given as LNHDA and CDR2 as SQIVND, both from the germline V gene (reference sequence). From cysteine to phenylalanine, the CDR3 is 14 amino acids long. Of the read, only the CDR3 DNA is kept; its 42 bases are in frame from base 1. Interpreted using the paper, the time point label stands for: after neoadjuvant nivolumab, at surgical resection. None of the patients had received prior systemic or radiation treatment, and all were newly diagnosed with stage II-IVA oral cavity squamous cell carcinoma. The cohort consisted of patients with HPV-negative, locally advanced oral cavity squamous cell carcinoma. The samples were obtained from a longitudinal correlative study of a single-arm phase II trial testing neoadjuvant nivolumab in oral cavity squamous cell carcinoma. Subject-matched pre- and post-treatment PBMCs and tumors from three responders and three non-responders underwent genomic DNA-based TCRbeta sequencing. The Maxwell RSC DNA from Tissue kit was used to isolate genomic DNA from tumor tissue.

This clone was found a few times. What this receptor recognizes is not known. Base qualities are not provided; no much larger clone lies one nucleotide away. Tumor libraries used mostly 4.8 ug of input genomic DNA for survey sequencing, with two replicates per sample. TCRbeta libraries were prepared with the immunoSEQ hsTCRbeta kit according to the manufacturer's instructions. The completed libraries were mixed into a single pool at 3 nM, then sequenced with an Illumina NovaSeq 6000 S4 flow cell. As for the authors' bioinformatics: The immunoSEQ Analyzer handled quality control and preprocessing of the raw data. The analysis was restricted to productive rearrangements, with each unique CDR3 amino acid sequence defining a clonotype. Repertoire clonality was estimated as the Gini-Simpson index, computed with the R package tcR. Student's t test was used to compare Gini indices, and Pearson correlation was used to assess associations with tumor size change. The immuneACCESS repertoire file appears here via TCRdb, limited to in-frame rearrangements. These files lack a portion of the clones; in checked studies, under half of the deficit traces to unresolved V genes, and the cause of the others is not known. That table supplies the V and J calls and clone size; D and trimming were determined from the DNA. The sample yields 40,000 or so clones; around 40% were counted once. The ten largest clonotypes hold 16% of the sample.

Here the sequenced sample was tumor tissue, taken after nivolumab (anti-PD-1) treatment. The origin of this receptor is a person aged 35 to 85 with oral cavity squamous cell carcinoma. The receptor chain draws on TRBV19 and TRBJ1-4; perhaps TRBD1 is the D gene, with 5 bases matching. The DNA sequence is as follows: TGTGCCAGTAGTATTGGGGACTATAATGAAAAACTGTTTTTT. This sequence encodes CASSIGDYNEKLFF.